This is a list of T cell receptor beta chains from one sample in a study of T cell repertoires in cytomegalovirus infection. Their antigens remain unidentified. TCRdb recomputed calls from the reads with MiXCR, one row per CDR3 protein. Here the sample spans around 540,000 distinct CDR3 sequences, around 30% being singletons. Here the sequenced sample was cultured PBMCs, taken from culture after CMV antigen stimulation. The receptors originated from a human donor in good health (CMV status not recorded). Some clones in this sample may be carry-over from other donors' samples. CDR3s include the opening cysteine and the closing phenylalanine or tryptophan. The D gene is left open where the match is weak. Clone size is not always given. Where it is, it says once, few, many or a class for expanded clones.

d_call	clone_size	v_call	j_call	cdr3_nt	cdr3_aa
TRBD2	.	TRBV30	TRBJ2-5	TGTGCCTGGAGTGTAAGGGCTAGCGGACTATCCGAGACCCAGTACTTC	CAWSVRASGLSETQYF
.	.	TRBV7-9	TRBJ2-1	TGTGCCAGCAGCCCGTCACTGCGGGAAAGGTTCGGTGAGCAGTTCTTC	CASSPSLRERFGEQFF
.	.	TRBV7-2	TRBJ1-2	TGTGCCAGCAGCCCAAATGGACTCTCAGGGGCGACTGGCTACACCTTC	CASSPNGLSGATGYTF
.	few	TRBV24-1	TRBJ2-1	TGTGCCACCAGTGAACCCGCCCCTCCCAATGAGCAGTTCTTC	CATSEPAPPNEQFF
TRBD1	few	TRBV12-3/TRBV12-4	TRBJ1-5	TGTGCCAGCAGTTTTGGGGGACAGAATCAGCCCCAGCATTTT	CASSFGGQNQPQHF
.	.	TRBV7-8	TRBJ2-3	TGTGCCAGCAGCTTAGCCGGCGGAATTAGCACAGATACGCAGTATTTT	CASSLAGGISTDTQYF
TRBD2	.	TRBV27	TRBJ2-1	TGTGCCAGCAGCCAACCCAGCGGGAGTACCCCTGTGAATGAGCAGTTCTTC	CASSQPSGSTPVNEQFF
TRBD2	.	TRBV27	TRBJ2-1	TGTGCCAGCAGTTTGGGGACTAGCTCTTACAGCTCCTACAATGAGCAGTTCTTC	CASSLGTSSYSSYNEQFF
TRBD2	.	TRBV12-3/TRBV12-4	TRBJ2-5	TGTGCCAGCAGGCCGACTAGCGGGGGAAAAGAGACCCAGTACTTC	CASRPTSGGKETQYF
.	few	TRBV7-3	TRBJ2-3	TGTGCCAGCAGCTTAATTGGCACTAGCCATGGCGATACGCAGTATTTT	CASSLIGTSHGDTQYF
.	few	TRBV28	TRBJ2-1	TGTGCCAGCAGTTTCCCTAGACGGAGTTCCTACAATGAGCAGTTCTTC	CASSFPRRSSYNEQFF
.	many	TRBV28	TRBJ1-2	TGTGCCAGCAGTTTAGTTACGGGGAACTATGGCTACACCTTC	CASSLVTGNYGYTF
.	once	TRBV7-2	TRBJ1-1	TGTGCCAGCAGCGCATCCATCGACACTGAAGCTTTCTTT	CASSASIDTEAFF
.	.	TRBV18	TRBJ1-2	TGTGCCAGCTCACCACCGAAAGCGGAGTATGGCTACACCTTC	CASSPPKAEYGYTF
TRBD2	.	TRBV7-2	TRBJ2-7	TGTGCCAGCAGCCCTATAGGGACCGGACTAGCGGGAGTCCACGAGCAGTACTTC	CASSPIGTGLAGVHEQYF
.	.	TRBV27	TRBJ1-1	TGTGCCAGCAGTTTCGCCCCGACCGCAGACACTGAAGCTTTCTTT	CASSFAPTADTEAFF
.	.	TRBV19	TRBJ1-1	TGTGCCAGTAGTATACCCTACAGGAGGATGAGGAACACTGAAGCTTTCTTT	CASSIPYRRMRNTEAFF
.	.	TRBV7-9	TRBJ2-1	TGTGCCAGCAGCCCATTATTCGATAGACTACCCTATAATAACAATGAGCAGTTCTTC	CASSPLFDRLPYNNNEQFF
.	.	TRBV4-1	TRBJ2-1	TGCGCCAGCAGCCAAGAGGGGAGTACGATTTACAATGAGCAGTTCTTC	CASSQEGSTIYNEQFF
.	few	TRBV19	TRBJ2-2	TGTGCCAGTAGTGTCACAGGGTCCGGGGAGCTGTTTTTT	CASSVTGSGELFF
TRBD1	few	TRBV28	TRBJ1-4	TGTGCCAGCAGACTACGACAGGGTTATGAAAAACTGTTTTTT	CASRLRQGYEKLFF
.	.	TRBV6-2/TRBV6-3	TRBJ2-7	TGTGCCAGCAGTAGTCAGGGCTGGAGTGAGCAGTACTTC	CASSSQGWSEQYF
.	.	TRBV28	TRBJ2-3	TGTGCCAGCAGTTTAGGCCTCCCGGGCTGGACAGATACGCAGTATTTT	CASSLGLPGWTDTQYF
TRBD2	.	TRBV6-1	TRBJ2-1	TGTGCCAGCCTGTCGGGGGGTCAATACAATGAGCAGTTCTTC	CASLSGGQYNEQFF
.	.	TRBV9	TRBJ2-1	TGTGCCAGCAGCACACTAGGGGACTCCTACAATGAGCAGTTCTTC	CASSTLGDSYNEQFF
TRBD1	.	TRBV6-5	TRBJ1-5	TGTGCCAGCCAGGGGAGGACAGGGTTAGATCAGCCCCAGCATTTT	CASQGRTGLDQPQHF
TRBD1	few	TRBV7-8	TRBJ1-5	TGTGCCAGCAGCTTAATGACAGGGTCCAGACAGCCCCAGCATTTT	CASSLMTGSRQPQHF